This TCR beta chain was retrieved from a study of T-cell memory formation after mild COVID-19. The study's findings and limits: SARS-CoV-2 specificity of second-wave clones peaking day 37 was unconfirmed. Those CD4+ clones that contracted were mainly in CM and EM (CD8+ ones in EMRA). Clones contracting across day 15 to 85 had a balanced CD4/CD8 profile; later expanding clones leaned CD4+.

MiXCR, applied by TCRdb to the 5' RACE reads, yields one record per CDR3 protein. Of approximately 250,000 distinct CDR3 sequences in the sample, over 15% were seen once. The CDR3 is made up of 16 amino acids. Trimming cost V 0 bases and J 1 base, with 12 bases left between them. Germline V gene sequence: CDR1 LNHNV, CDR2 YYDKDF (reference sequence). The sample holds a few counts of this clonotype. The antigen remains undetermined. The material sequenced was PBMCs or a T cell subset sorted from them (not recorded which). The TCR comes from an adult woman who had mild COVID-19 (a few samples of this study predate the infection). Cell type and time point are not known. The chain has TRBV15 and TRBJ1-2; D unclear. The CDR3 reads CATSRDRPDYNYGYTF. The CDR3, as DNA: TGTGCCACCAGCAGAGACCGCCCGGATTATAACTATGGCTACACCTTC. Full variable domain (outside the CDR3, taken from reference TRBV15 and TRBJ1-2): DAMVIQNPRYQVTQFGKPVTLSCSQTLNHNVMYWYQQKSSQAPKLLFHYYDKDFNNEADTPDNFQSRRPNTSFCFLDIRSPGLGDTAMYLCATSRDRPDYNYGYTFGSGTRLTVV.